One T cell receptor beta chain is described in this entry. No antigen is known for it. Libraries were prepared by immunoSEQ multiplex PCR; TCRdb keeps only in-frame clonotypes and omits some of them. The sample has fewer than 15,000 clones, 85% to 90% seen once. The data were obtained in a study of regulatory dendritic cells for organ transplantation. Study information: Dendritic cell cultures received LPS on day 6. Study-wide points: Memory T cells were less diverse than naive, with memory CD8+ most oligoclonal.

CFSE-labeled sorted T cells met regulatory or mature dendritic cells for 4 to 6 days. Sequencing input: naive CD8+ T cells from blood cultured with regulatory dendritic cells. Subset of the sample: CD45RA+ naive T cells. The source of this sequence is a human donor in good health.

Here the CDR3 DNA reads TGTGCCAGCAGCTCTCCTGGTGGTGGCGGGAGAGGGGCAGATACGCAGTATTTT. It yields the protein CASSSPGGGGRGADTQYF. The chain joins TRBV7-9 to TRBJ2-3, with TRBD2 identical over 7 bases. CDR3 length equals 18 residues. Per germline, CDR1 SEHNR and CDR2 FQNEAQ (reference sequence). V lost 4 bases, J lost 4 bases, and 17 bases stayed unmatched. The full variable domain, rest sourced from reference TRBV7-9 and TRBJ2-3, is DTGVSQNPRHKITKRGQNVTFRCDPISEHNRLYWYRQTLGQGPEFLTYFQNEAQLEKSRLLSDRFSAERPKGSFSTLEIQRTEQGDSAMYLCASSSPGGGGRGADTQYFGPGTRLTVL.